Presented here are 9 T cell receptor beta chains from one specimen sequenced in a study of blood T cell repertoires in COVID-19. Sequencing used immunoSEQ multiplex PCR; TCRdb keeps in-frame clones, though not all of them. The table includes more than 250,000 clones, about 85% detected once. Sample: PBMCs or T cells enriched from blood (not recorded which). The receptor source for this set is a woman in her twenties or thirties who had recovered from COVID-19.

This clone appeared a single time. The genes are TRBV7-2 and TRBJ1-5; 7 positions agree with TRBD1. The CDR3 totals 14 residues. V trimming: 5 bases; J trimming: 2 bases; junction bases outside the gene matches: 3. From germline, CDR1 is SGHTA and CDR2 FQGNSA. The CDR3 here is CASSPQGGNQPQHF. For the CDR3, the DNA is TGTGCCAGCAGCCCCCAGGGGGGCAATCAGCCCCAGCATTTT.

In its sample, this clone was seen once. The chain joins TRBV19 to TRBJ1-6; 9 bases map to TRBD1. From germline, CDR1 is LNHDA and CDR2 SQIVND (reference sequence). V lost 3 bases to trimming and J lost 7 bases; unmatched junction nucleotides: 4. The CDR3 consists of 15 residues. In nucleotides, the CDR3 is TGTGCCAGTAGTATCGAAGACAGGGGGAATTCACCCCTCCACTTT. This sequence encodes CASSIEDRGNSPLHF.

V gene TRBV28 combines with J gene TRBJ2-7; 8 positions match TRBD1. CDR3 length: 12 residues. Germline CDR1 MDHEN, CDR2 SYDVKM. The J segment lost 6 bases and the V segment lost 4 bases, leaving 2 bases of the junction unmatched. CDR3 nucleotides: TGTGCCAGCAGTTGGACAGGGATCGAGCAGTACTTC. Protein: CASSWTGIEQYF.

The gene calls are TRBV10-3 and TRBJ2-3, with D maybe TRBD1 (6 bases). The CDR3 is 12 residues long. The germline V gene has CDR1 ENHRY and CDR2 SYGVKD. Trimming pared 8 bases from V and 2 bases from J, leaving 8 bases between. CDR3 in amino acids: CAIAGATDTQYF. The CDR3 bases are TGTGCCATCGCAGGGGCCACAGATACGCAGTATTTT.

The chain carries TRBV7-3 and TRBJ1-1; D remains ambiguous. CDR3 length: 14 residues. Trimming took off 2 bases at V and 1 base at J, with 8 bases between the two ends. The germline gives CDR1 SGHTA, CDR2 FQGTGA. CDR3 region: CASSLGPGNTEAFF. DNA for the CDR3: TGTGCCAGCAGCTTAGGGCCTGGGAACACTGAAGCTTTCTTT. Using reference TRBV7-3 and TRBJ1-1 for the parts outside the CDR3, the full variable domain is GAGVSQTPSNKVTEKGKYVELRCDPISGHTALYWYRQSLGQGPEFLIYFQGTGAADDSGLPNDRFFAVRPEGSVSTLKIQRTERGDSAVYLCASSLGPGNTEAFFGQGTRLTVV.

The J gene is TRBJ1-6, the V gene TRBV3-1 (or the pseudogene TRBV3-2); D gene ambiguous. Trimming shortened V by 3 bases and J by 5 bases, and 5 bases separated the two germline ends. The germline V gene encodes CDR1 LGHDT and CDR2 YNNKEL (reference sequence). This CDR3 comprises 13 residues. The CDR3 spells CASSHQNNSPLHF. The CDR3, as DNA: TGTGCCAGCAGCCACCAGAATAATTCACCCCTCCACTTT.

The CDR3 nucleotides are TGTGCCTGGAGGACTTTAACTGGCCAAGCTTTCTTT. Translation gives CAWRTLTGQAFF. The V gene is TRBV30, the J gene TRBJ1-1; D is unresolved. The germline V gene encodes CDR1 GTSNPN and CDR2 SVGIG (reference sequence). Trimming removed 3 bases from V and 9 bases from J, with 14 bases in between. The length of the CDR3 is 12 residues. Drawing the rest from reference TRBV30 and TRBJ1-1, the complete variable domain is SQTIHQWPATLVQPVGSPLSLECTVEGTSNPNLYWYRQAAGRGLQLLFYSVGIGQISSEVPQNLSASRPQDRQFILSSKKLLLSDSGFYLCAWRTLTGQAFFGQGTRLTVV.

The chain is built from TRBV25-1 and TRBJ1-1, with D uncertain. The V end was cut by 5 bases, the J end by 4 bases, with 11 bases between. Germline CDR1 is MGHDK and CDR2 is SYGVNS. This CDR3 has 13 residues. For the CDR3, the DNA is TGTGCCAGCAGTTTGATCGAGGGCACTGAAGCTTTCTTT. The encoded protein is CASSLIEGTEAFF. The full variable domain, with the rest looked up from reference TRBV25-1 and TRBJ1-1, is EADIYQTPRYLVIGTGKKITLECSQTMGHDKMYWYQQDPGMELHLIHYSYGVNSTEKGDLSSESTVSRIRTEHFPLTLESARPSHTSQYLCASSLIEGTEAFFGQGTRLTVV.

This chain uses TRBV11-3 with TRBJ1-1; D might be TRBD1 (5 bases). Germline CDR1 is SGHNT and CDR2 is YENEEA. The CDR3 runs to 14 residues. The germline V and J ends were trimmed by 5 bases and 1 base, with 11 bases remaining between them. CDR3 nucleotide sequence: TGTGCCAGCAGCACCCGACAGAGGAACACTGAAGCTTTCTTT. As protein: CASSTRQRNTEAFF.